The T cell receptor beta chain described here comes from a study of graft-versus-host responses after intestinal transplantation (dated by TCRdb to the early 2020s). Context from the whole study: Multivisceral, liver-intestinal, or isolated intestinal transplants were received by the recipients. A peak of at least 4% donor T cells among recipient peripheral blood mononuclear cells was the definition used for donor T cell macrochimerism. Anti-thymocyte globulin induction was given to all recipients, followed by maintenance tacrolimus and steroids for approximately three years. To identify alloreactive clones, pre-transplant mixed lymphocyte reaction products were sequenced and compared with unstimulated pre-transplant donor and recipient T cells. Of the 20 to 25 intestinal transplant recipients enrolled in the cohort, one of whom was a retransplant, a few patients without pretransplant specimens were excluded. Bulk TCR-beta CDR3 sequencing was used to track graft-versus-host and host-versus-graft alloreactive T cell clones in the graft, circulation and bone marrow after intestinal transplantation. Instead of going to the commercial service, samples from a few later patients were sequenced in-house on an Illumina MiSeq and processed with MiXCR. The full study reports these points: The conclusions were limited by the relatively low number and heterogeneity of the intestinal transplant patients. Early after transplant, peak levels of circulating GvH clones were associated with declines in HvG clones. GvH clones were detected in recipient bone marrow, and some appeared earlier in ileal mucosa or blood, consistent with an intestinal mucosal origin. In the allografts of patients with donor T cell macrochimerism, GvH to HvG T cell clonal ratios were high.

As regards this clone: No cognate antigen has been identified for it. Per-base quality was not reported, and no clone a single base away is much larger than it.

The CDR1 and CDR2 encoded by the germline V gene are MDHEN and SYDVKM. Unmatched junction bases come to 20, with V trimmed by 7 bases and J by 5 bases. The CDR3 runs 17 residues from the cysteine to the phenylalanine. Of all the DNA, just the CDR3 is kept, 51 bases in frame from base 1. Libraries were made using the immunoSEQ multiplex PCR assay. For most patients, genomic DNA was isolated using the Qiagen DNeasy Blood and Tissue Kit and was shipped frozen to Adaptive Biotechnologies for TCR sequencing. For most patients, high-throughput TCR-beta CDR3 sequencing of genomic DNA was performed by Adaptive Biotechnologies. The authors processed their data as follows. TCR sequencing data were retrieved from Adaptive's ImmunoSEQ software for roughly 17 patients, whereas three other patients were processed with MiXCR and VDJtools. To correct CD4 versus CD8 sorting errors, sequences present in both subsets at a frequency ratio below 5:1 were removed. CDR3 nucleotide sequences shared between donor and recipient were removed because their origin could not be assigned. Alloreactive clones required at least 2-fold expansion over unstimulated cells and minimum CFSE-low frequency of 0.002% (template counts) or 0.001% (read counts). Clones detected in sequenced pre-transplant spleen, lymph node, or MLR CFSE-low populations of the donor or recipient were defined as mappable. Cumulative frequency of alloreactive clones was calculated as a percentage of all sequences weighted by copy number. TCRdb mirrors the immuneACCESS table, restricted to in-frame sequences. Some clones are absent from its copies; in checked studies, under half trace to an unresolved V gene, and the reason for the others is unknown. The DNA was the basis for D and trimming; V, J and clone size are from that table. The sample includes 130,000 or so clones, with over 90% observed a single time. The ten largest account for 0.19% of the sample.

The sample's time point label, decoded: cells obtained before transplantation from donor or recipient. CD3+CD4+ and CD3+CD8+ populations were FACS-sorted from unstimulated pre-transplant donor and recipient cells taken from spleen or lymph nodes. The sample in question was unstimulated CD4+ T cells sorted from spleen or lymph node cells, obtained before intestinal transplant. This chain is built from TRBV28 and TRBJ2-7, and TRBD2 aligns with 7 junction nucleotides. This sequence was found in a human donor who received an intestinal transplant. The sequence in DNA is TGTGCCAGCACTCCGACTCTAGACCACCGAGGGAGGGACGAGCAGTACTTC. This gives the protein CASTPTLDHRGRDEQYF.